These 7 T cell receptor beta chains share one sample of origin, sequenced in a study of technical replicates of blood from a handful of donors. Sequenced by immunoSEQ multiplex PCR; TCRdb stores in-frame clones only, minus some. This table holds over 15,000 clones, about nine tenths found once. The sample comprised PBMCs. These receptors were collected from a human donor in good health.

The rearrangement joins TRBV5-6 to TRBJ1-3; D uncertain. The CDR3 is 12 residues long. CDR1 is SGHDT and CDR2 is YYEEEE in the germline V gene. V gave up 1 base and J gave up 4 bases, with 3 bases separating them. In nucleotides, the CDR3 is TGTGCCAGCAGCTTGCTAGGAAACACCATATATTTT. Its protein product is CASSLLGNTIYF. Variable domain in full (rest from reference TRBV5-6 and TRBJ1-3): DAGVTQSPTHLIKTRGQQVTLRCSPKSGHDTVSWYQQALGQGPQFIFQYYEEEERQRGNFPDRFSGHQFPNYSSELNVNALLLGDSALYLCASSLLGNTIYFGEGSWLTVV.

The gene calls are TRBV6-5 and TRBJ1-1; TRBD1 might be the D (6 bases). Germline V gene sequence: CDR1 MNHEY, CDR2 SVGAGI. The V end lost 2 bases, the J end lost 1 base, and 8 bases lay between the germline ends. CDR3 length: 14 residues. The CDR3 loop reads CASSYDRRNTEAFF. As DNA, the CDR3 is TGTGCCAGCAGTTACGACAGGAGGAACACTGAAGCTTTCTTT.

The chain joins TRBV12-5 to TRBJ1-2; 9 positions match TRBD1. V lost 2 bases, J lost 8 bases, and 0 bases stayed unmatched. This CDR3 spans 12 amino acids. The germline V gene has CDR1 LGHNT and CDR2 FRNRAP. CDR3 coding DNA: TGTGCTAGTGGTTTGACAGGGGGCGGCTACACCTTC. Residues: CASGLTGGGYTF.

V usage is TRBV28 and J usage is TRBJ1-1, with unresolved D. V was trimmed by 6 bases and J by 4 bases, leaving 18 bases between them. The germline V gene has CDR1 MDHEN and CDR2 SYDVKM. This CDR3 comprises 15 residues. The CDR3 nucleotides are TGTGCCAGCAGGCCGGCCAAGGTGACGGGCACTGAAGCTTTCTTT. This codes for CASRPAKVTGTEAFF.

This clone showed up just once. V usage is TRBV14 and J usage is TRBJ1-1; perhaps TRBD1 as D (5 bases). The CDR3 sequence is 13 residues long. Germline V gene lookup returns CDR1 SGHDN and CDR2 FVKESK. Trimming stripped 4 bases from V and 8 bases from J, with 14 bases between. DNA for the CDR3: TGTGCCAGCAGCCCCCGTCGGGCAGGGGAAGCTTTCTTT. It codes for CASSPRRAGEAFF. The full variable domain, rest sourced from reference TRBV14 and TRBJ1-1, is EAGVTQFPSHSVIEKGQTVTLRCDPISGHDNLYWYRRVMGKEIKFLLHFVKESKQDESGMPNNRFLAERTGGTYSTLKVQPAELEDSGVYFCASSPRRAGEAFFGQGTRLTVV.

The chain has TRBV7-2 and TRBJ2-7; the match to TRBD1 covers 7 bases. CDR1 is SGHTA, CDR2 FQGNSA, per germline. V shed 5 bases and J 2 bases; nucleotides not matched to a gene: 9. This CDR3 contains 15 residues. The CDR3 DNA sequence: TGTGCCAGCAGCCCACCGCCCGGGACAGCCTACGAGCAGTACTTC. Its translation is CASSPPPGTAYEQYF.

This clone has only a few counts. V and J are TRBV6-4 and TRBJ2-2; D possibly corresponds to TRBD2 (7 bases). Trimming cost V 8 bases and J 3 bases, with 13 bases left between them. The CDR3 covers 14 residues. Germline CDR1 and CDR2: MRHNA and SNTAGT. The CDR3 here is CASREGGDTGELFF. The CDR3 DNA reads as TGTGCCAGCCGCGAGGGGGGGGACACCGGGGAGCTGTTTTTT.